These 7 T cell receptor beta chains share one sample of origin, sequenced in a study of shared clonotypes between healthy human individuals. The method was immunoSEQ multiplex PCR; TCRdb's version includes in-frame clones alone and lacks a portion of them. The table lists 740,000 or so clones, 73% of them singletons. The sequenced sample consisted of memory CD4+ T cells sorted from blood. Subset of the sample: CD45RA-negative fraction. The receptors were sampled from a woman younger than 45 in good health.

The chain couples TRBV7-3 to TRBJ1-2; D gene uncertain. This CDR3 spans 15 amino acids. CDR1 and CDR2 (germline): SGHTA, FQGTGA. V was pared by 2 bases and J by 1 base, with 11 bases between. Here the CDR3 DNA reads TGTGCCAGCAGCTTATCTCCAGCAGATAACTATGGCTACACCTTC. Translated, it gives CASSLSPADNYGYTF.

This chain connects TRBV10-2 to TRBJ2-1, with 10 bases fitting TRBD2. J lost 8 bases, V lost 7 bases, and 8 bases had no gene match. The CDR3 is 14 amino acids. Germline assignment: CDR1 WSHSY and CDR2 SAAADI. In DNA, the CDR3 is TGCGCCAGCAAACCGGGACTAGCGAGAGATGAGCAGTTCTTC. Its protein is CASKPGLARDEQFF.

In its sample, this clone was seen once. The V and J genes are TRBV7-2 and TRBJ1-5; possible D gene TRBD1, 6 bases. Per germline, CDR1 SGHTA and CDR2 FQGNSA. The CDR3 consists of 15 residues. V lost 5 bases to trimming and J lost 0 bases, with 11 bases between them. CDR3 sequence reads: CASSVTGPSNQPQHF. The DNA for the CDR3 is TGTGCCAGCAGCGTGACAGGTCCTAGCAATCAGCCCCAGCATTTT.

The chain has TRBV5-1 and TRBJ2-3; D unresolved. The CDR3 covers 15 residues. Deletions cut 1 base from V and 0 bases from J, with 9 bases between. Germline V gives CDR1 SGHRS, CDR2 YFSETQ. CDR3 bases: TGCGCCAGCAGCTTGTCCTCGGCTAGCACAGATACGCAGTATTTT. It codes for CASSLSSASTDTQYF.

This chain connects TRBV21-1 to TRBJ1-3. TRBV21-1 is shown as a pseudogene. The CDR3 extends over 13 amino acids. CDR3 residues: CASRKFSGNTIYF. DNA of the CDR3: TGTGCCAGCAGGAAGTTCTCTGGAAACACCATATATTTT.

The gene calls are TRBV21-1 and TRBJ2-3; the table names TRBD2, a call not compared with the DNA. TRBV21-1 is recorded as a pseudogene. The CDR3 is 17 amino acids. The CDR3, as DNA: TGTGCCAGCAGCAAAGTTAGACTAGCGGGAGGCACAGATACGCAGTATTTT. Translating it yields CASSKVRLAGGTDTQYF.

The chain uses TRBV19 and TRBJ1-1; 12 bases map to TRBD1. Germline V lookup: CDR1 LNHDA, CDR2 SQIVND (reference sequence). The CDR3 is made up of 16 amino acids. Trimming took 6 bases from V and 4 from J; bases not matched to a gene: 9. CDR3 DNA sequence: TGTGCCAGTAGCCCGGGACAGGGGGCGATCAGCACTGAAGCTTTCTTT. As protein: CASSPGQGAISTEAFF.